The entry that follows covers one T cell receptor beta chain sequence. The target antigen is unknown. The record originates from a study of lymphopenia after photon versus proton radiotherapy. Study-wide findings and caveats: Under photons, naive T cells and diversity fell while effector/memory populations rose. Post-nadir TCR diversity decline inversely tracked overall survival among those who died. Only patients who died were analyzed for survival; proton advantage is unproven. Post-nadir diversity loss with photons came from oligoclonal expansion, particularly CD8+ Temra cells.

Data came from immunoSEQ multiplex PCR; TCRdb stores just in-frame clones and leaves some out. The sample has 40,000 to 45,000 clones, approximately 83% seen once; the top ten hold 20% to 25%. The source material was peripheral blood, sampled from a patient treated with proton-based radiotherapy. The sequence was collected from a woman between 65 and 79 years old with pancreatic cancer.

CDR3 bases: TGTGCCAGCAGCTTAGTGGCGGGAGGTGGTAAGAATGAGCAGTTCTTC. Its translation is CASSLVAGGGKNEQFF. The chain has TRBV7-2 and TRBJ2-1; 8 nucleotides align to TRBD2. Germline loops: CDR1 SGHTA, CDR2 FQGNSA. The ends lost 1 base at V and 7 bases at J; junction bases unmatched: 9. The CDR3 is 16 amino acids.